Below, 22 T cell receptor beta chains from the same sample are listed, as sequenced in a study of identifying expanded T cells in peripheral blood (dated by TCRdb to the late 2010s). Library method: the immunoSEQ multiplex PCR assay. TCRdb took this table from immuneACCESS and kept in-frame rearrangements with V and J called. Such tables lack part of the clones; where checked against another copy, unresolved V genes explain under half of the gap, and the rest is unexplained. Counted in this sample were around 57,000 clones; around 87% of them appeared once. Of the sample, 4.7% falls within the top ten clones. Input material: blood. These receptors were taken from a person aged 18 to 75 in good health.

The chain couples TRBV6-4 to TRBJ2-3; either TRBD1 or TRBD2 may fit D (5 bases each). The CDR3 contains 16 residues. Trimming removed 0 bases at V and 1 base at J, with 11 bases between. Germline CDR1 and CDR2: MRHNA and SNTAGT. The CDR3 DNA is TGTGCCAGCAGTGACTCTCGGGACGGGGGCACAGATACGCAGTATTTT. It encodes CASSDSRDGGTDTQYF.

This chain links TRBV6-4 with TRBJ2-7; D gene unclear. Trimming shortened V by 4 bases and J by 0 bases, and 10 bases separated the two germline ends. This CDR3 spans 14 amino acids. Germline CDR1 is MRHNA and CDR2 is SNTAGT. CDR3 nucleotide sequence: TGTGCCAGCAGTGCTGCAGGCGACTCCTACGAGCAGTACTTC. This sequence encodes CASSAAGDSYEQYF.

The rearrangement joins TRBV11-2 to TRBJ2-7; D is unclear. The CDR3 covers 13 residues. V was trimmed by 1 base and J by 6 bases, leaving 10 bases between them. Germline CDR1 reads SGHAT; CDR2 reads FQNNGV. CDR3 sequence (DNA): TGTGCCAGCAGCTTAGGTCCCTACACCGAGCAGTACTTC. This encodes CASSLGPYTEQYF.

The chain couples TRBV28 to TRBJ2-1; TRBD2 aligns across 7 bases. The CDR3 loop spans 14 amino acids. Germline loops: CDR1 MDHEN, CDR2 SYDVKM. With V trimmed by 2 bases and J by 4 bases, 2 bases remained unmatched. The CDR3 here is CASSLLADYNEQFF. CDR3 sequence (DNA): TGTGCCAGCAGTTTACTAGCGGATTACAATGAGCAGTTCTTC.

This chain uses TRBV5-6 with TRBJ2-7; D remains unclear. Trimming took 3 bases from V and 3 from J, leaving 1 base between them. Germline V lookup: CDR1 SGHDT, CDR2 YYEEEE. The CDR3 contains 10 residues. The CDR3: CASSYYEQYF. The CDR3 region has the DNA TGTGCCAGCAGCTACTACGAGCAGTACTTC.

The CDR3 spells CASTTDPGGANGYTF. CDR3 bases: TGTGCCAGCACAACCGATCCTGGGGGGGCCAATGGCTACACCTTC. The chain links TRBV2 to TRBJ1-2; possible D gene TRBD1, 6 bases. Trimming took 7 bases from V and 6 from J, leaving 21 bases between them. The V gene's germline CDR1 is SNHLY and CDR2 FYNNEI. The CDR3 loop spans 15 amino acids.

V is TRBV6-1 and J is TRBJ2-3; D gene unclear. This CDR3 comprises 13 residues. V dropped 8 bases and J dropped 1 base, with 10 bases sitting between them. Germline CDR1 MNHNS, CDR2 SASEGT. The CDR3 loop reads CASHKSGTDTQYF. CDR3 sequence (DNA): TGTGCCAGCCACAAGTCAGGCACAGATACGCAGTATTTT.

This chain links TRBV6-1 with TRBJ1-5; D is unclear. CDR3 length: 15 residues. V lost 2 bases and J lost 4, with 12 bases in between. Germline CDR1 reads MNHNS; CDR2 reads SASEGT. CDR3: CASSELVGSNQPQHF. The CDR3 DNA sequence: TGTGCCAGCAGTGAACTTGTAGGGTCAAATCAGCCCCAGCATTTT.

This rearrangement joins TRBV21-1 to TRBJ2-7; the D call TRBD1 from the table was never checked on the DNA. TRBV21-1 is deemed a pseudogene. This CDR3 has 12 residues. The chain's CDR3 is CASSNDRYEQYF. The CDR3 DNA sequence: TGTGCCAGCAGCAACGACAGATACGAGCAGTACTTC.

The chain couples TRBV28 to TRBJ2-4; TRBD1 matches at 9 bases. There are 15 residues in the CDR3. The V and J ends lost 6 bases and 8 bases, in that order; junction bases with no gene match: 11. Looked up from germline, CDR1 is MDHEN and CDR2 is SYDVKM. In DNA, the CDR3 is TGTGCCAGCAGCAGAAAGGGGACAGGGCTTTACATTCAGTACTTC. It yields the protein CASSRKGTGLYIQYF.

This sequence joins TRBV7-9 and TRBJ2-2; D might be TRBD2 (6 bases). The V gene's germline CDR1 is SEHNR and CDR2 FQNEAQ (reference sequence). CDR3 size: 13 residues. Trimming took off 8 bases at V and 5 bases at J, with 12 bases between the two ends. The CDR3 bases are TGTGCCAGCGAGGCGGGGTGGACCGGGGAGCTGTTTTTT. This translates into CASEAGWTGELFF.

The V gene is TRBV5-1, the J gene TRBJ1-2; a weak D match, TRBD1 (5 bases). The length of the CDR3 is 15 residues. Germline V gene data show CDR1 as SGHRS and CDR2 as YFSETQ. Between the trimmed V and J ends, which lost 0 bases and 8 bases, there was a span of 17 bases. The CDR3 DNA sequence: TGCGCCAGCAGCTTGGCCGGGGCACTGCCGGGCGGCTACACCTTC. Amino acid sequence: CASSLAGALPGGYTF.

V gene TRBV5-1 combines with J gene TRBJ2-7, with D perhaps assigned TRBD1 or TRBD2 (5 bases each). V was cut by 0 bases and J by 2 bases, with 9 bases left in between. CDR3 length equals 14 residues. CDR1 and CDR2 from the germline V gene are SGHRS and YFSETQ. CDR3 amino acids: CASSLEGPPYEQYF. The CDR3 nucleotides read TGCGCCAGCAGCTTGGAGGGACCCCCCTACGAGCAGTACTTC.

The genes are TRBV18 and TRBJ2-3; 8 bases map to TRBD1. The germline V gene encodes CDR1 KGHSH and CDR2 LQKENI. Trimming took 6 bases from V and 0 from J; bases not matched to a gene: 8. There are 16 residues in the CDR3. CDR3 sequence: CASSNQGAISTDTQYF. As DNA, the CDR3 is TGTGCCAGCTCGAATCAGGGGGCCATCAGCACAGATACGCAGTATTTT.

The rearrangement joins TRBV27 to TRBJ2-6; 7 positions match TRBD1. This CDR3 contains 13 residues. Unmatched junction bases numbered 3, after V lost 4 bases and J lost 9 bases. Germline CDR1 reads MNHEY; CDR2 reads SMNVEV (reference sequence). The CDR3 protein is CASSSQGINVLTF. DNA for the CDR3: TGTGCCAGCAGTTCACAGGGGATCAACGTCCTGACTTTC.

The rearrangement links TRBV11-2 to TRBJ2-3, with unresolved D. Germline V gene data show CDR1 as SGHAT and CDR2 as FQNNGV. The V gene lost 1 base and the J gene lost 7 bases, with 12 bases spanning the gap. This CDR3 has 14 amino acids. CDR3 nucleotides: TGTGCCAGCAGCTTAGTTGGCGCCACTCATACGCAGTATTTT. It codes for CASSLVGATHTQYF.

This clone was seen once. This chain links TRBV6-5 with TRBJ2-5, with D possibly being TRBD1 (5 bases). Between the trimmed V and J ends, which lost 5 bases and 7 bases, there was a span of 14 bases. The CDR3 is made up of 13 amino acids. CDR1 and CDR2 from the germline V gene are MNHEY and SVGAGI. CDR3 protein: CASSTLGAGTQYF. The CDR3 nucleotides read TGTGCCAGCAGTACGCTAGGGGCAGGGACCCAGTACTTC.

This chain connects TRBV6-4 to TRBJ2-7, with D unclear. Trimming removed 0 bases at V and 3 bases at J, with 6 bases between. CDR3 length equals 13 residues. Germline V gene sequence: CDR1 MRHNA, CDR2 SNTAGT. Here the CDR3 reads CASSDSWDYEQYF. The CDR3 DNA reads as TGTGCCAGCAGTGACTCCTGGGACTACGAGCAGTACTTC.

The V and J genes are TRBV29-1 and TRBJ1-1; no clear D. The V and J ends lost 4 bases and 0 bases respectively, with 9 bases between them. The CDR3 extends over 13 amino acids. From germline, CDR1 is SQVTM and CDR2 ANQGSEA. DNA for the CDR3: TGCAGCGTTGGGCCGGGGTTGAACACTGAAGCTTTCTTT. Amino acids: CSVGPGLNTEAFF.

The rearrangement joins TRBV19 to TRBJ2-2, with D perhaps matching TRBD1 or TRBD2 (5 bases each). Germline values: CDR1 LNHDA, CDR2 SQIVND (reference sequence). The CDR3 extends over 15 amino acids. Deletions cut 6 bases from V and 5 bases from J, with 16 bases between. This CDR3 is CASRPYGGRTGELFF. CDR3 DNA sequence: TGTGCCAGTAGGCCCTATGGGGGTCGAACCGGGGAGCTGTTTTTT. Filled out from reference TRBV19 and TRBJ2-2, the complete variable domain reads DGGITQSPKYLFRKEGQNVTLSCEQNLNHDAMYWYRQDPGQGLRLIYYSQIVNDFQKGDIAEGYSVSREKKESFPLTVTSAQKNPTAFYLCASRPYGGRTGELFFGEGSRLTVL.

CDR3 sequence: CASSRGDRGHEQYF. CDR3 sequence (DNA): TGTGCCAGCAGCCGCGGGGACAGGGGCCACGAGCAGTACTTC. V is TRBV7-9 and J is TRBJ2-5, with TRBD1 matching 10 bases. The end of the DNA is better explained by TRBJ2-7, so the J call may be wrong. CDR3 length: 14 residues. Germline assignment: CDR1 SEHNR and CDR2 FQNEAQ (reference sequence).

This chain links TRBV11-3 with TRBJ2-7; no reliable D call. Trimming pared 3 bases from V and 0 bases from J, leaving 9 bases between. This CDR3 has 14 amino acids. The V gene's germline CDR1 is SGHNT and CDR2 YENEEA. CDR3 coding DNA: TGTGCCAGCAGCTTTGATTCTAGCTCCTACGAGCAGTACTTC. Translating gives CASSFDSSSYEQYF.